The T cell receptor (beta chain) described here comes from a study of T-cell reconstitution after alpha-beta-depleted transplantation in children. The CDR3 runs 11 residues. V lost 6 bases and J lost 3, with 5 bases in between. Germline lookup yields CDR1 MNHEY and CDR2 SVGAGI. Preparation of the TCRbeta library was carried out with unique molecular identifiers. From the PCR reads, TCRdb called clonotypes with MiXCR, one entry per CDR3 protein. The sample carries about 610,000 distinct CDR3 sequences, about 10% recorded once. This clonotype was sampled from a human donor who donated a stem cell graft to a child with acute myeloid leukemia. This chain uses TRBV6-5 with TRBJ1-1; D is undetermined. Sequencing used PBMCs from the stem cell graft donor, obtained from the stem cell graft. The CDR3 sequence is CASSFHTEAFF. CDR3 DNA sequence: TGTGCCAGCAGCTTTCACACTGAAGCTTTCTTT.